A selection of T cell receptor beta chains follows, all from one sample in a study of T cell responses to AZD1222 COVID-19 vaccine. The table came from immunoSEQ multiplex PCR; TCRdb's copy has only in-frame clones and leaves some out. The sample lists around 78,000 clones; about 82% were seen once. The starting material was peripheral blood, obtained on day 0 of AZD1222 vaccination. These receptors all stem from an adult in good health. Each CDR3 is given with its conserved first and last residue. The D gene is left open where the match is weak. Where a row states a size, it is once, few, many or the class of an expanded clone; other rows omit it.

TRBV18	TRBJ1-3	NA	NA	14	TGTGCCAGCTCACCACCCAGTAACGAAAACACCATATATTTT	CASSPPSNENTIYF
TRBV14	TRBJ2-6	NA	NA	20	TGTGCCAGCAGCCAAGTCAGCGAGAAGGGCTTTCGATCTGGGGCCAACGTCCTGACTTTC	CASSQVSEKGFRSGANVLTF
TRBV19	TRBJ2-7	TRBD1	NA	15	TGTGCCAGTAGTATGGGGGGACAGGGGAGTTTCGAGCAGTACTTC	CASSMGGQGSFEQYF
TRBV7-9	TRBJ2-1	NA	NA	16	TGTGCCAGCAGCTTATGGCGGCAGACCCTCTACAATGAGCAGTTCTTC	CASSLWRQTLYNEQFF
TRBV14	TRBJ2-7	NA	NA	14	TGTGCCAGCAGCCAAACGGGACTGCCCTACGAGCAGTACTTC	CASSQTGLPYEQYF
TRBV2	TRBJ1-3	NA	NA	15	TGTGCCAGCAGGGGATCTGACAGATACGGAAACACCATATATTTT	CASRGSDRYGNTIYF
TRBV5-1	TRBJ2-3	NA	NA	12	TGCGCCAGCAGCTGGGACCAAGATACGCAGTATTTT	CASSWDQDTQYF
TRBV5-6	TRBJ2-5	NA	once	13	TGTGCCAGCAGCTCACACTATCAAGAGACCCAGTACTTC	CASSSHYQETQYF
TRBV7-2	TRBJ2-7	NA	NA	12	TGTGCCAGCAGCGCAGCAGGGGCCCATTTGTACTTC	CASSAAGAHLYF
TRBV7-6	TRBJ1-6	TRBD1	NA	15	TGTGCCAGCAGCTCGAATACAGGGGTGGGGTCACCCCTCCACTTT	CASSSNTGVGSPLHF
TRBV5-1	TRBJ1-2	NA	NA	15	TGCGCCAGCAGCTTGGCCTCGGGGACTAACTATGGCTACACCTTC	CASSLASGTNYGYTF
TRBV6-1	TRBJ1-1	NA	NA	15	TGTGCCAGCAGTGAAGAGGGGCGGAGGGGGTCTGAAGCTTTCTTT	CASSEEGRRGSEAFF
TRBV4-2	TRBJ2-5	NA	few	14	TGTGCCAGCAGCCACTTGGGGGTTGAAGAGACCCAGTACTTC	CASSHLGVEETQYF
TRBV3-1/TRBV3-2	TRBJ1-5	NA	NA	16	TGTGCCAGCAGCCAAGAGTCAGTGTCCCCTAGGCGGCCCCAGCATTTT	CASSQESVSPRRPQHF
TRBV7-2	TRBJ2-7	NA	NA	12	TGTGCCAGCAGCGTCGCAGGGGACGAGCAGTACTTC	CASSVAGDEQYF
TRBV6-5	TRBJ2-3	TRBD2	few	15	TGTGCCAGCAGGAGAAGCGGGAGTGGCACAGATACGCAGTATTTT	CASRRSGSGTDTQYF
TRBV12-5	TRBJ2-5	NA	few	11	TGTGCTAGCGGGGGTTGGGAGACCCAGTACTTC	CASGGWETQYF
TRBV4-2	TRBJ1-2	TRBD1	NA	16	TGTGCCAGCAGCCAAGATCGAGACAGGGACCCTAGCGGCTACACCTTC	CASSQDRDRDPSGYTF
TRBV7-3	TRBJ2-1	NA	few	15	TGTGCCAGCAGCCCCAGGGGGGGGCGGTACAATGAGCAGTTCTTC	CASSPRGGRYNEQFF
TRBV19	TRBJ1-1	NA	NA	13	TGTGCCAGTAGTATAGCCGGTGGCACTGAAGCTTTCTTT	CASSIAGGTEAFF
TRBV12-5	TRBJ2-1	NA	NA	17	TGTGCTAGTGGTTTGGCTCACGGGGAGATTCCGCTCAATGAGCAGTTCTTC	CASGLAHGEIPLNEQFF
TRBV7-2	TRBJ2-3	TRBD1	once	16	TGTGCCAGCAGCTTAGCGCTGGGACAGCACACAGATACGCAGTATTTT	CASSLALGQHTDTQYF
TRBV7-9	TRBJ2-7	TRBD2	NA	14	TGTGCCAGCAGCAGCGGGGGTAGCTCCTACGAGCAGTACTTC	CASSSGGSSYEQYF
TRBV4-1	TRBJ1-1	NA	NA	12	TGCGCCAGCAGCCGAGCAGGCACTGAAGCTTTCTTT	CASSRAGTEAFF
TRBV5-1	TRBJ2-1	TRBD2	NA	16	TGCGCCAGCAGCAGGACTAGCGGGGGGGCTAACAATGAGCAGTTCTTC	CASSRTSGGANNEQFF
TRBV5-5	TRBJ2-7	NA	NA	16	TGTGCCAGCAGCTTCACACTTCAGGGGATTTCCCACGAGCAGTACTTC	CASSFTLQGISHEQYF
TRBV6-5	TRBJ1-2	TRBD1	NA	15	TGTGCCAGCAGTTCGCCGGGACAGGGAAACTATGGCTACACCTTC	CASSSPGQGNYGYTF
TRBV6-5	TRBJ1-2	TRBD1	NA	15	TGTGCCAGCAGCCTCGGACAGGGGTTTCGCTATGGCTACACCTTC	CASSLGQGFRYGYTF
TRBV19	TRBJ1-1	TRBD1	once	15	TGTGCCACATCCGGGACAGGGTTGTGGGGCACTGAAGCTTTCTTT	CATSGTGLWGTEAFF
TRBV6-2/TRBV6-3	TRBJ1-2	NA	NA	15	TGTGCCAGCAGTTACTCGAACACCCTCGGATATGGCTACACCTTC	CASSYSNTLGYGYTF